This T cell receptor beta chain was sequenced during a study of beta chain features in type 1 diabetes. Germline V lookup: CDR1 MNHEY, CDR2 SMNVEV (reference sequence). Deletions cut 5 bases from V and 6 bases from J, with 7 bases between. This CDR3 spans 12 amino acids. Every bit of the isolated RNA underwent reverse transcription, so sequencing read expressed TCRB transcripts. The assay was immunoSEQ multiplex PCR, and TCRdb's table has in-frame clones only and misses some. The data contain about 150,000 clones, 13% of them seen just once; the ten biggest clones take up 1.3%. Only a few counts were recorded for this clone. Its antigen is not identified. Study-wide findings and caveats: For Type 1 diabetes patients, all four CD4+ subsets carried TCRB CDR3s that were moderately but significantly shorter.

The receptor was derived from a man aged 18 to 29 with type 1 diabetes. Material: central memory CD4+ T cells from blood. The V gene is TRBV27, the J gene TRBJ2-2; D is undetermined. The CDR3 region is CASSGNAGELFF. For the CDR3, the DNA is TGTGCCAGCAGTGGAAATGCCGGGGAGCTGTTTTTT.